This section outlines one T cell receptor (beta chain) sequence together with its context. The antigen is not known. The data were produced by immunoSEQ multiplex PCR, yet TCRdb's version contains in-frame clones alone and is incomplete. The table includes 90,000 to 120,000 clones, about 85% detected once. The data were obtained in a study of T cell responses to AZD1222 COVID-19 vaccine. The germline V gene encodes CDR1 ENHRY and CDR2 SYGVKD. The CDR3 covers 12 residues. V was clipped by 5 bases and J by 3 bases; unmatched bases: 1. Findings of the study overall: A mostly white British donor set with more females was recruited, and clonal diversity was possibly underestimated.

This TCR came from an adult who received the AZD1222 COVID-19 vaccine. The source was peripheral blood, collected 28 days after the second AZD1222 dose. This chain links TRBV10-3 with TRBJ2-7, with 7 bases lining up with TRBD2. Here the CDR3 DNA reads TGTGCCATCAGTCGCGGGAGCTACGAGCAGTACTTC. Its protein product is CAISRGSYEQYF.